The 27 T cell receptor beta chains below all came from one sample that was sequenced in a study of metastatic and nonmetastatic thyroid tumors (dated by TCRdb to about 2020). No patient had received any treatment before thyroid surgery. Preparation of the library involved PCR. Sequencing instrument: Illumina HiSeq 4000. TCRdb applied fastp at Q25 and MiXCR to the public reads, then kept only in-frame beta chains. In this sample the table shows about 38,000 clones, approximately 44% of which occur a single time. The ten largest clones take up roughly 24% of the sample. The sequencing input was tumor tissue. The receptors were gathered from a male donor with papillary thyroid cancer or a benign thyroid nodule (not recorded which). Some clones in this sample may be carry-over from other donors' samples.

The chain is built from TRBV20-1 and TRBJ2-7, with 8 bases fitting TRBD1. Trimming removed 0 bases from V and 5 bases from J; junction bases left unmatched: 9. The CDR3 length is 15 residues. Germline CDR1 DFQATT, CDR2 SNEGSKA (reference sequence). Written as DNA, the CDR3 is TGCAGTGCTAGAGACAGACAGGGGACAAGGGACGAGCAGTACTTC. This sequence encodes CSARDRQGTRDEQYF.

J is TRBJ2-6 and V is TRBV28; the match to TRBD1 covers 12 bases. Germline CDR1 reads MDHEN; CDR2 reads SYDVKM. The CDR3 extends over 18 amino acids. J gave up 3 bases and V 6 bases, and 9 bases lay outside the gene matches. Here the CDR3 DNA reads TGTGCCAGCAGCCCGGGACAGGGGGCGTCGCTTGGGGCCAACGTCCTGACTTTC. Translating gives CASSPGQGASLGANVLTF. Variable domain in full (rest from reference TRBV28 and TRBJ2-6): DVKVTQSSRYLVKRTGEKVFLECVQDMDHENMFWYRQDPGLGLRLIYFSYDVKMKEKGDIPEGYSVSREKKERFSLILESASTNQTSMYLCASSPGQGASLGANVLTFGAGSRLTVL.

A few counts support this clone. This rearrangement joins TRBV5-1 to TRBJ1-2; 8 bases are shared with TRBD1. The germline gives CDR1 SGHRS, CDR2 YFSETQ. This CDR3 spans 13 amino acids. The V gene end was trimmed by 5 bases and the J gene end by 9 bases; junction bases not matched to a gene: 9. The CDR3 reads CASRSTGAGSYTF. CDR3 nucleotide sequence: TGCGCCAGCAGGTCGACAGGGGCGGGTAGCTACACCTTC.

This clone was seen more than once but under ten times. The chain combines TRBV5-1 with TRBJ1-1, with TRBD1 identical over 7 bases. Germline CDR1 and CDR2: SGHRS and YFSETQ. V lost 0 bases and J lost 4; bases outside the gene matches: 3. The CDR3 consists of 14 residues. The CDR3 loop is CASSLEGAVTEAFF. The CDR3 coding sequence is TGCGCCAGCAGCTTGGAGGGGGCCGTCACTGAAGCTTTCTTT.

This chain uses TRBV30 with TRBJ2-7; D uncertain. The germline V gene has CDR1 GTSNPN and CDR2 SVGIG (reference sequence). The CDR3 spans 12 residues. Trimming took off 2 bases at V and 5 bases at J, with 10 bases between the two ends. In DNA form, the CDR3 reads TGTGCCTGGAGTAAGGGTACCCACGAGCAGTACTTC. It codes for CAWSKGTHEQYF.

The chain is built from TRBV7-2 and TRBJ2-7; possible D gene TRBD2, 6 bases. Trimming took 1 base from V and 2 from J, leaving 12 bases between them. Germline CDR1 reads SGHTA; CDR2 reads FQGNSA. The CDR3 is 15 residues long. For the CDR3, the DNA is TGTGCCAGCAGCTTAGGCGGGGCTCTTCCCTACGAGCAGTACTTC. This gives the protein CASSLGGALPYEQYF. The full variable domain, with the rest looked up from reference TRBV7-2 and TRBJ2-7, is GAGVSQSPSNKVTEKGKDVELRCDPISGHTALYWYRQSLGQGLEFLIYFQGNSAPDKSGLPSDRFSAERTGGSVSTLTIQRTQQEDSAVYLCASSLGGALPYEQYFGPGTRLTVT.

This chain uses TRBV11-3 with TRBJ2-7; no reliable D call. The CDR3 sequence is 15 residues long. Trimming took off 5 bases at V and 6 bases at J, with 20 bases between the two ends. Germline loops: CDR1 SGHNT, CDR2 YENEEA. CDR3 in amino acids: CASSPVGQFSGEQYF. In DNA form, the CDR3 reads TGTGCCAGCAGCCCCGTCGGGCAGTTTTCGGGCGAGCAGTACTTC.

The chain links TRBV7-2 to TRBJ2-7; TRBD2 agrees at 9 bases. Germline V gives CDR1 SGHTA, CDR2 FQGNSA. The length of the CDR3 is 14 residues. V lost 1 base, J lost 6 bases, and 4 bases stayed unmatched. The CDR3 DNA reads TGTGCCAGCAGCTTAGAAGCGGGAGGTAGCGAGCAGTACTTC. This codes for CASSLEAGGSEQYF.

The rearrangement links TRBV6-1 to TRBJ1-1; tentatively, D is TRBD1 (6 bases). The CDR3 spans 18 residues. Looked up from germline, CDR1 is MNHNS and CDR2 is SASEGT. The V and J ends lost 3 bases and 1 base respectively, with 21 bases between them. As DNA, the CDR3 is TGTGCCAGCAGTGACCCCGGACTGGGGGCGGGAAAGAACACTGAAGCTTTCTTT. This sequence encodes CASSDPGLGAGKNTEAFF.

This clone was seen more than once but under ten times. This chain links TRBV4-2 with TRBJ2-7, with 9 positions matching TRBD1. CDR1 and CDR2 (germline): LGHNA, YNFKEQ. V shed 0 bases and J 5 bases; nucleotides not matched to a gene: 5. This CDR3 comprises 15 residues. The chain's CDR3 is CASSQEWTGVDEQYF. In DNA, the CDR3 is TGTGCCAGCAGCCAAGAGTGGACAGGGGTAGACGAGCAGTACTTC.

The gene calls are TRBV30 and TRBJ1-5, with 7 bases that match TRBD1. Germline V gene sequence: CDR1 GTSNPN, CDR2 SVGIG (reference sequence). V gave up 3 bases and J gave up 1 base; unmatched junction bases: 3. The CDR3 contains 14 residues. The CDR3 is CAWRGQASNQPQHF. CDR3 in DNA: TGTGCCTGGAGAGGACAGGCCAGCAATCAGCCCCAGCATTTT.

V usage is TRBV11-2 and J usage is TRBJ1-1; D not certain. Per the germline V gene, CDR1 is SGHAT and CDR2 is FQNNGV. This CDR3 contains 14 residues. V was trimmed by 3 bases and J by 1 base, leaving 9 bases between them. The CDR3 DNA is TGTGCCAGCAGCTTTGGTGTCGCGAACACTGAAGCTTTCTTT. This sequence encodes CASSFGVANTEAFF. Using reference TRBV11-2 and TRBJ1-1 for the parts outside the CDR3, the full variable domain is EAGVAQSPRYKIIEKRQSVAFWCNPISGHATLYWYQQILGQGPKLLIQFQNNGVVDDSQLPKDRFSAERLKGVDSTLKIQPAKLEDSAVYLCASSFGVANTEAFFGQGTRLTVV.

This clone has more than one count but fewer than ten. The chain combines TRBV12-3 or TRBV12-4 with TRBJ2-7; TRBD1 agrees at 9 bases. The length of the CDR3 is 13 residues. With 5 bases clipped from V and 7 bases from J, the junction kept 6 bases outside the gene matches. CDR3 in DNA: TGTGCCAGCAGTAAAAGACAGGGGGAGGAGCAGTACTTC. Protein sequence: CASSKRQGEEQYF.

This clone was counted once. The V gene is TRBV18, the J gene TRBJ2-2, with D perhaps TRBD2 (6 bases). The length of the CDR3 is 16 residues. The germline CDR1 and CDR2 sequences are KGHSH and LQKENI. Trimming pared 3 bases from V and 2 bases from J, leaving 13 bases between. The DNA of the CDR3 is TGTGCCAGCTCACCCCCGGGGAGGATTAACACCGGGGAGCTGTTTTTT. Its translation: CASSPPGRINTGELFF.

The chain links TRBV11-2 to TRBJ2-6; 9 nucleotides align to TRBD2. This CDR3 has 17 amino acids. Germline CDR1 is SGHAT and CDR2 is FQNNGV. J lost 2 bases, V lost 3 bases, and 5 bases had no gene match. CDR3 DNA: TGTGCCAGCAGCTTCCCAGCGGGGGGAGCTGGGGCCAACGTCCTGACTTTC. Its protein product is CASSFPAGGAGANVLTF.

This clone appeared a few times. The gene calls are TRBV7-2 and TRBJ2-1, with D possibly being TRBD2 (5 bases). Germline lookup yields CDR1 SGHTA and CDR2 FQGNSA. Trimming shortened V by 4 bases and J by 6 bases, and 16 bases separated the two germline ends. This CDR3 has 15 amino acids. CDR3 DNA: TGTGCCAGCAGCTCTACGCGGGCTTCAGGCAATGAGCAGTTCTTC. Its translation: CASSSTRASGNEQFF. The complete variable domain, with remaining parts taken from reference TRBV7-2 and TRBJ2-1, reads GAGVSQSPSNKVTEKGKDVELRCDPISGHTALYWYRQSLGQGLEFLIYFQGNSAPDKSGLPSDRFSAERTGGSVSTLTIQRTQQEDSAVYLCASSSTRASGNEQFFGPGTRLTVL.

By its share, this clone is medium-sized. The chain recombines TRBV11-1 with TRBJ1-1; the match to TRBD1 covers 8 bases. This CDR3 comprises 11 residues. Germline lookup yields CDR1 SGHAT and CDR2 FQDESV (reference sequence). Trimming took 5 bases from V and 10 from J; bases not matched to a gene: 3. CDR3 DNA sequence: TGTGCCAGCAGCCATACAGGGGGAGCTTTCTTT. Its protein product is CASSHTGGAFF.

This clone is medium-sized within its sample. V gene TRBV6-1 combines with J gene TRBJ2-6; 11 positions match TRBD1. The germline V gene has CDR1 MNHNS and CDR2 SASEGT. This CDR3 contains 16 residues. Unmatched junction bases numbered 2, after V lost 4 bases and J lost 3 bases. Here the CDR3 reads CASSGDRGFGANVLTF. The CDR3 region has the DNA TGTGCCAGCAGTGGGGACAGGGGGTTTGGGGCCAACGTCCTGACTTTC.

This chain uses TRBV25-1 with TRBJ1-1; D not resolved. V lost 3 bases and J 8 bases, leaving 10 bases between the germline ends. The CDR3 spans 12 residues. Germline V gene lookup returns CDR1 MGHDK and CDR2 SYGVNS. The CDR3, as DNA: TGTGCCAGCAGTGATTCCCTCATCGAAGCTTTCTTT. Amino acids: CASSDSLIEAFF.

This chain connects TRBV4-1 to TRBJ1-3, with D tentatively TRBD1 (6 bases). This CDR3 comprises 15 residues. CDR1 is MGHRA, CDR2 YSYEKL, per germline. The germline V and J ends were trimmed by 5 bases and 0 bases, with 11 bases remaining between them. CDR3 coding DNA: TGCGCCAGCAGCTCAGACAGGTCCTCTGGAAACACCATATATTTT. Protein product: CASSSDRSSGNTIYF.

The chain recombines TRBV30 with TRBJ2-6, with D perhaps matching TRBD1 (5 bases). Germline CDR1 reads GTSNPN; CDR2 reads SVGIG (reference sequence). CDR3 length equals 16 residues. Trimming pared 3 bases from V and 7 bases from J, leaving 19 bases between. The CDR3 loop reads CAWSSPTASVANVLTF. CDR3 DNA: TGTGCCTGGAGCTCACCGACAGCTAGTGTTGCCAACGTCCTGACTTTC.

This rearrangement joins TRBV6-4 to TRBJ2-7; TRBD2 agrees at 15 bases. Unmatched junction bases numbered 18, after V lost 5 bases and J lost 4 bases. CDR3 length equals 20 residues. Per germline, CDR1 MRHNA and CDR2 SNTAGT. CDR3 region: CASSPISWTSGRDVGYEQYF. The CDR3 bases are TGTGCCAGCAGTCCCATATCCTGGACTAGCGGGAGGGACGTAGGATACGAGCAGTACTTC.

By share, this clone ranks as large. The J gene is TRBJ1-2, the V gene TRBV2; 7 nucleotides line up with TRBD1. Looked up from germline, CDR1 is SNHLY and CDR2 is FYNNEI. There are 15 residues in the CDR3. V shed 1 base, J shed 4 bases, and the junction held 6 bases outside the gene matches. For the CDR3, the DNA is TGTGCCAGCAGTGAAGTGGACAGGAAACTCTATGGCTACACCTTC. Encoded protein: CASSEVDRKLYGYTF.

This clone was seen more than once but under ten times. V gene TRBV6-1 combines with J gene TRBJ2-7, with D perhaps matching TRBD1 (5 bases). Per the germline V gene, CDR1 is MNHNS and CDR2 is SASEGT. Trimming stripped 4 bases from V and 5 bases from J, with 18 bases between. The CDR3 totals 15 residues. The CDR3 sequence: CASSARLPGLHEQYF. For the CDR3, the DNA is TGTGCCAGCAGTGCGCGACTCCCAGGGCTCCACGAGCAGTACTTC.

The V gene is TRBV5-1, the J gene TRBJ2-2; D unclear. The CDR3 has 14 residues. Germline CDR1 is SGHRS and CDR2 is YFSETQ. The ends were cut back, 0 bases at V and 6 bases at J, with 9 bases in the middle. CDR3 sequence: CASSLGWMAGELFF. The CDR3 DNA reads as TGCGCCAGCAGCTTGGGGTGGATGGCCGGGGAGCTGTTTTTT. The complete variable domain, with remaining parts taken from reference TRBV5-1 and TRBJ2-2, reads KAGVTQTPRYLIKTRGQQVTLSCSPISGHRSVSWYQQTPGQGLQFLFEYFSETQRNKGNFPGRFSGRQFSNSRSEMNVSTLELGDSALYLCASSLGWMAGELFFGEGSRLTVL.

This clone was detected a few times. The genes are TRBV27 and TRBJ1-6; D may be TRBD1 (5 bases). Looked up from germline, CDR1 is MNHEY and CDR2 is SMNVEV (reference sequence). V gave up 6 bases and J gave up 10 bases, with 10 bases separating them. The CDR3 is made up of 12 amino acids. DNA of the CDR3: TGTGCCAGCAGGCGTGGGGCCTCACCCCTCCACTTT. It encodes CASRRGASPLHF.

This clone was observed a handful of times. The chain joins TRBV4-2 to TRBJ2-3, with TRBD1 matching 11 bases. V lost 0 bases and J lost 4; bases outside the gene matches: 3. This CDR3 has 16 residues. In germline, CDR1 is LGHNA, CDR2 YNFKEQ. The CDR3 DNA is TGTGCCAGCAGCCAAGAGCCGGGACAGGGGGCAGATACGCAGTATTTT. Amino acid sequence: CASSQEPGQGADTQYF.